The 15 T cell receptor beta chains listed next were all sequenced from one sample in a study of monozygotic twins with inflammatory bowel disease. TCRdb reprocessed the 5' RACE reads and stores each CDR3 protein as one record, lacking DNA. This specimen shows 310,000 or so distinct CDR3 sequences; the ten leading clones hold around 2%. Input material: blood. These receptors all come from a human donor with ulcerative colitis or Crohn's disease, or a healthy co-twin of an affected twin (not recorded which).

CDR3 amino acids: CSARDSGTMSNQPQHF. The chain combines TRBV20-1 with TRBJ1-5; TCRdb's D gene call, TRBD1, goes unchecked for lack of DNA. Germline V gives CDR1 DFQATT, CDR2 SNEGSKA (reference sequence). The CDR3 loop spans 16 amino acids.

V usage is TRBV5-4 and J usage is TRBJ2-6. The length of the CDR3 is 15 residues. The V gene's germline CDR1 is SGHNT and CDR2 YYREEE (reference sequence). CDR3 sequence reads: CASSLEGSGANVLTF.

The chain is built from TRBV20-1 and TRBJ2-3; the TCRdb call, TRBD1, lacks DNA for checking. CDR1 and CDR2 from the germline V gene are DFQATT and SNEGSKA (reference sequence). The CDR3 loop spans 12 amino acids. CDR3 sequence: CSATQVGDTQYF.

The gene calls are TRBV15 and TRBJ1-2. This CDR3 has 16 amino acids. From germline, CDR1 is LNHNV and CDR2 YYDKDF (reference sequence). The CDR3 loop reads CATSRDSGDWSIGYTF.

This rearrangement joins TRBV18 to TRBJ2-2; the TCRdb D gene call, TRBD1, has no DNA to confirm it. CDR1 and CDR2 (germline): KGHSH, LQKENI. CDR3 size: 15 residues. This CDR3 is CASSQQGSNTGELFF.

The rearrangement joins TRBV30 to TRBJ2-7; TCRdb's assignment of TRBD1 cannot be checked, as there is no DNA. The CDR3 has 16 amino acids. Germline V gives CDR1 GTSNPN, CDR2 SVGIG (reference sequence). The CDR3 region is CAWRLVGVGSSYEQYF.

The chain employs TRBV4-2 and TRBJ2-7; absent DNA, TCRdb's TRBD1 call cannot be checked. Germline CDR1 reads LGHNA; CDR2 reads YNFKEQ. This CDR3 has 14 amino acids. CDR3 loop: CASRAELLSYEQYF.

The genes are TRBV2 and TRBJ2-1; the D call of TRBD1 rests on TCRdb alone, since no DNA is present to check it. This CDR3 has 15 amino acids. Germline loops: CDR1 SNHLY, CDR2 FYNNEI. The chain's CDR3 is CASTQDRDPYNEQFF.

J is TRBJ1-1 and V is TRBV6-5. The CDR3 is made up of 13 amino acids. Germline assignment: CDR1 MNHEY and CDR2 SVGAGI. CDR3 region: CASSYGVGKEAFF.

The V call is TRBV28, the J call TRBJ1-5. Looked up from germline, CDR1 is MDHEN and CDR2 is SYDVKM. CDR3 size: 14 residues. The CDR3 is CASSLRQPNQPQHF.

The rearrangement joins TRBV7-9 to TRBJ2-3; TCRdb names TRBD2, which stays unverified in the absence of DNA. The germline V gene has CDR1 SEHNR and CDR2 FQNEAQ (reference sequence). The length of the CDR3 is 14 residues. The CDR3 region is CASSFGPAPDTQYF.

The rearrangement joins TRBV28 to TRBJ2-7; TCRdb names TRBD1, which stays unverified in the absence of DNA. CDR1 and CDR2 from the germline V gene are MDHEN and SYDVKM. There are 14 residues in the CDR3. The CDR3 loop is CASSHPHSSYEQYF.

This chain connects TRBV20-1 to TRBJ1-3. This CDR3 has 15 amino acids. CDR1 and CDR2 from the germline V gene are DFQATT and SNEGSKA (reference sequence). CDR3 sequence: CSARDPRSSGNTIYF.

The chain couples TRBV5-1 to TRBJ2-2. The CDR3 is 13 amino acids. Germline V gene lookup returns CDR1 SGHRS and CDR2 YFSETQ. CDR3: CASSLEITGELFF.

The CDR3 region is CASSLRHRDSRQQYF. V gene TRBV4-2 combines with J gene TRBJ2-7; with no DNA, the TCRdb D assignment of TRBD2 cannot be verified. CDR3 length equals 15 residues. Germline assignment: CDR1 LGHNA and CDR2 YNFKEQ.